These 28 T cell receptor beta chains share one sample of origin, sequenced in a study of T-cell reconstitution after alpha-beta-depleted transplantation in children (dated by TCRdb to the mid-2010s). Interpreted using the paper, the treatment or condition label stands for: allogeneic hematopoietic cell transplantation with graft depleted of TCRalphabeta T cells and CD19 B cells. The protocol used for the library was PCR. Instrument on record: Illumina HiSeq 2500. TCR library preparation used molecular barcoding, with unique molecular identifiers applied to normalize quantification of the TCRbeta repertoire. TCRdb redid the processing of the public reads, applying fastp at Q25 and MiXCR, and retained in-frame beta chains. Identical CDR3 proteins give one entry, which carries the most common genes and DNA. Present in this sample are 550,000 to 800,000 distinct CDR3 sequences, 10% to 15% of which were seen just once. Roughly 0.77% of the sample goes to the ten largest clones.

The sample in question was PBMCs, obtained before TCRalphabeta/CD19-depleted stem cell transplant. All receptors derive from a girl aged 2-10 years with congenital amegakaryocytic thrombocytopenia, due to receive a stem cell transplant.

This CDR3 reads CASALGRVYYEQYF. CDR3 sequence (DNA): TGTGCCAGCGCATTGGGGCGAGTCTACTACGAGCAGTACTTC. J is TRBJ2-7 and V is TRBV27; tentatively, D is TRBD1 (5 bases). V was cut by 8 bases and J by 3 bases, with 17 bases left in between. The length of the CDR3 is 14 residues. Germline V CDR1 and CDR2: MNHEY, SMNVEV (reference sequence).

The sample holds a few counts of this clonotype. This rearrangement joins TRBV5-1 to TRBJ2-5, with 13 bases matching TRBD2. The CDR3 consists of 17 residues. CDR1 is SGHRS, CDR2 YFSETQ, per germline. J lost 1 base, V lost 4 bases, and 7 bases had no gene match. The CDR3 region is CASSLRTSGSSQETQYF. The CDR3, as DNA: TGCGCCAGCAGCCTCAGGACTAGCGGGAGTTCCCAAGAGACCCAGTACTTC.

Many counts were recorded for this clonotype. The chain joins TRBV20-1 to TRBJ2-7, with D unclear. Germline loops: CDR1 DFQATT, CDR2 SNEGSKA (reference sequence). V was cut by 3 bases and J by 4 bases, with 16 bases left in between. The CDR3 runs 14 residues. As DNA, the CDR3 is TGCAGTGCTAGTAGCCCCACTACTTGGTACGAGCAGTACTTC. This codes for CSASSPTTWYEQYF.

Ten or more counts support this clonotype. The rearrangement links TRBV7-2 to TRBJ2-7; 7 bases fit TRBD2. The CDR3 is made up of 15 amino acids. Germline loops: CDR1 SGHTA, CDR2 FQGNSA. Germline trimming cut 1 base from V and 4 bases from J; bases unmatched to any gene: 7. The CDR3: CASSLVRASGYEQYF. CDR3 nucleotides: TGTGCCAGCAGCTTAGTAAGGGCTAGCGGTTACGAGCAGTACTTC.

This clonotype was counted ten times or more. The rearrangement joins TRBV6-1 to TRBJ1-6, with D tentatively TRBD1 (6 bases). V lost 10 bases, J lost 5 bases, and 12 bases lay in between. Germline CDR1 and CDR2: MNHNS and SASEGT. CDR3 size: 13 residues. The CDR3 reads CATTGHNNSPLHF. The CDR3 DNA follows: TGTGCCACCACAGGGCATAATAATTCACCCCTCCACTTT.

The table lists this clonotype with many counts. The chain employs TRBV27 and TRBJ2-1; tentatively, D is TRBD1 or TRBD2 (5 bases each). Per germline, CDR1 MNHEY and CDR2 SMNVEV (reference sequence). This CDR3 contains 15 residues. Trimming left V 8 bases short and J 7 bases short, with 21 bases between. CDR3 in amino acids: CASRLRLGRINEQFF. The DNA of the CDR3 is TGTGCCAGCCGCTTACGACTGGGACGGATTAATGAGCAGTTCTTC.

V and J are TRBV18 and TRBJ1-3; D is possibly TRBD1 (5 bases). Germline CDR1 is KGHSH and CDR2 is LQKENI. This CDR3 region has 16 residues. Trimming took off 0 bases at V and 0 bases at J, with 9 bases between the two ends. Here the CDR3 reads CASSPPGLSSGNTIYF. CDR3 sequence (DNA): TGTGCCAGCTCACCACCGGGACTGAGCTCTGGAAACACCATATATTTT.

Comments on this clonotype: This could be a read error, since a much larger clone is one nucleotide away. The chain joins TRBV5-1 to TRBJ2-7, with TRBD1 identical over 7 bases. CDR3 length: 15 residues. Germline assignment: CDR1 SGHRS and CDR2 YFSETQ. CDR3 protein: CVSSLVQTGTYEQYF. The DNA for the CDR3 is TGCGTCAGCAGCTTGGTGCAGACAGGGACCTACGAGCAGTACTTC.

This clonotype was seen many times. This chain connects TRBV12-3 or TRBV12-4 to TRBJ1-5; unclear D gene. CDR3 length: 14 residues. Between the trimmed V and J ends, which lost 2 bases and 0 bases, there was a span of 5 bases. The CDR3, as DNA: TGTGCCAGCAGTTTAATGGTTAGCAATCAGCCCCAGCATTTT. It yields the protein CASSLMVSNQPQHF.

The CDR3 protein is CSASGRGTSVSTDTQYF. In nucleotides, the CDR3 is TGCAGTGCTAGTGGCAGGGGGACTAGCGTGAGCACAGATACGCAGTATTTT. The rearrangement joins TRBV20-1 to TRBJ2-3; 10 bases match TRBD2. J lost 0 bases, V lost 3 bases, and 9 bases had no gene match. The CDR3 totals 17 residues. Germline V gene lookup returns CDR1 DFQATT and CDR2 SNEGSKA (reference sequence).

The rearrangement uses TRBV5-6 and TRBJ1-2; possible D gene TRBD1, 5 bases. The CDR3 is made up of 14 amino acids. Trimming removed 2 bases at V and 4 bases at J, with 12 bases between. The germline V gene has CDR1 SGHDT and CDR2 YYEEEE. The CDR3 DNA reads as TGTGCCAGCAGCTTACCCGGGACTGGCTATGGCTACACCTTC. Amino acids: CASSLPGTGYGYTF.

The CDR3 sequence is CASSPEAAAPPDTQYF. As DNA, the CDR3 is TGTGCCAGCAGCCCGGAGGCGGCAGCGCCCCCAGATACGCAGTATTTT. V and J are TRBV5-6 and TRBJ2-3; a possible D gene is TRBD2 (5 bases). Germline CDR1 reads SGHDT; CDR2 reads YYEEEE. The V gene lost 4 bases and the J gene lost 4 bases, with 19 bases spanning the gap. The CDR3 runs to 16 residues. The variable domain in full, with the rest retrieved from reference TRBV5-6 and TRBJ2-3, is DAGVTQSPTHLIKTRGQQVTLRCSPKSGHDTVSWYQQALGQGPQFIFQYYEEEERQRGNFPDRFSGHQFPNYSSELNVNALLLGDSALYLCASSPEAAAPPDTQYFGPGTRLTVL.

At least ten counts were recorded for this clonotype. The chain employs TRBV4-1 and TRBJ2-5; 14 bases align to TRBD2. Germline V lookup: CDR1 MGHRA, CDR2 YSYEKL. The CDR3 has 21 residues. V was pared by 0 bases and J by 2 bases, with 14 bases of the junction left unmatched. The CDR3 loop reads CASSQDSRTGLAGEEQETQYF. CDR3 nucleotide sequence: TGCGCCAGCAGCCAAGATTCGCGAACGGGACTAGCGGGAGAAGAGCAAGAGACCCAGTACTTC.

The sample holds a few counts of this clonotype. The CDR3: CASSFGSAGRETQYF. The CDR3 region has the DNA TGCGCCAGCAGCTTCGGGTCAGCCGGAAGAGAGACCCAGTACTTC. The genes are TRBV5-1 and TRBJ2-5, with D uncertain. The germline gives CDR1 SGHRS, CDR2 YFSETQ. The CDR3 has 15 amino acids. V shed 2 bases and J shed 4 bases, with 15 bases lying between them. Full variable domain (outside the CDR3, taken from reference TRBV5-1 and TRBJ2-5): KAGVTQTPRYLIKTRGQQVTLSCSPISGHRSVSWYQQTPGQGLQFLFEYFSETQRNKGNFPGRFSGRQFSNSRSEMNVSTLELGDSALYLCASSFGSAGRETQYFGPGTRLLVL.

This clonotype occurred a few times. The chain carries TRBV5-6 and TRBJ2-7; 8 bases line up with TRBD2. J lost 5 bases, V lost 0 bases, and 16 bases had no gene match. The CDR3 has 18 amino acids. Per germline, CDR1 SGHDT and CDR2 YYEEEE. The CDR3 protein is CASSLGAGVGFGRDEQYF. DNA of the CDR3: TGTGCCAGCAGCTTGGGAGCGGGAGTCGGTTTTGGTAGAGACGAGCAGTACTTC. The complete variable domain, with remaining parts taken from reference TRBV5-6 and TRBJ2-7, reads DAGVTQSPTHLIKTRGQQVTLRCSPKSGHDTVSWYQQALGQGPQFIFQYYEEEERQRGNFPDRFSGHQFPNYSSELNVNALLLGDSALYLCASSLGAGVGFGRDEQYFGPGTRLTVT.

In its sample, this clonotype was seen a few times. The rearrangement links TRBV7-8 to TRBJ1-2; weak D call: TRBD1 (5 bases). Trimming stripped 5 bases from V and 4 bases from J, with 14 bases between. The CDR3 consists of 14 residues. Per germline, CDR1 SGHVS and CDR2 FQNEAQ. In DNA, the CDR3 is TGTGCCAGCAGCCCGGGACTGCTCGTCTATGGCTACACCTTC. Translating gives CASSPGLLVYGYTF.

There are many counts of this clonotype. The chain recombines TRBV20-1 with TRBJ2-1; D is unclear. V lost 7 bases and J lost 8, with 9 bases in between. The length of the CDR3 is 10 residues. Germline loops: CDR1 DFQATT, CDR2 SNEGSKA (reference sequence). The CDR3 loop is CSVMGYEQFF. The CDR3 nucleotides are TGCAGTGTAATGGGCTATGAGCAGTTCTTC.

This clonotype came up a few times. The chain employs TRBV7-8 and TRBJ1-1; a possible D gene is TRBD1 (6 bases). CDR3 size: 12 residues. V gave up 5 bases and J gave up 7 bases, with 11 bases separating them. CDR1 SGHVS and CDR2 FQNEAQ come from the germline V gene. The CDR3 here is CASSTTGLEAFF. CDR3 in DNA: TGTGCCAGCAGCACCACAGGGCTTGAAGCTTTCTTT. Looking up the rest from reference TRBV7-8 and TRBJ1-1 gives the full variable domain: GAGVSQSPRYKVAKRGQDVALRCDPISGHVSLFWYQQALGQGPEFLTYFQNEAQLDKSGLPSDRFFAERPEGSVSTLKIQRTQQEDSAVYLCASSTTGLEAFFGQGTRLTVV.

Only a few counts were recorded for this clonotype. The gene calls are TRBV4-1 and TRBJ2-7; weak D call: TRBD2 (6 bases). The CDR3 consists of 18 residues. From germline, CDR1 is MGHRA and CDR2 YSYEKL. Trimming pared 4 bases from V and 2 bases from J, leaving 24 bases between. The CDR3 region is CASSLGWSGERSTYEQYF. The CDR3 region has the DNA TGCGCCAGCAGCCTTGGTTGGTCGGGGGAGCGGAGTACCTACGAGCAGTACTTC.

The chain couples TRBV5-5 to TRBJ2-5; D is uncertain. This CDR3 region has 18 residues. V was pared by 3 bases and J by 1 base, with 22 bases between. CDR1 is SGHKS and CDR2 is YYEKEE in the germline V gene (reference sequence). The CDR3 loop reads CASSSQGLVWSAQETQYF. The CDR3 DNA follows: TGTGCCAGCAGCTCCCAAGGGTTGGTTTGGTCGGCCCAAGAGACCCAGTACTTC.

This clonotype was observed a few times. The chain employs TRBV7-2 and TRBJ2-7; 10 bases map to TRBD2. Germline V gene sequence: CDR1 SGHTA, CDR2 FQGNSA. The J segment lost 2 bases and the V segment lost 5 bases, leaving 6 bases of the junction unmatched. The CDR3 loop spans 15 amino acids. CDR3 protein: CASSTDGTSAYEQYF. The CDR3 coding sequence is TGTGCCAGCAGCACTGACGGGACTAGCGCCTACGAGCAGTACTTC.

With regard to this clonotype: A much larger clone is a single base away; this may be a read error. The chain employs TRBV29-1 and TRBJ1-2; D unclear. The CDR3 has 12 amino acids. Germline assignment: CDR1 SQVTM and CDR2 ANQGSEA. Trimming removed 7 bases at V and 4 bases at J, with 13 bases between. The CDR3 is CSAQRGGYGYTF. CDR3 bases: TGCAGCGCCCAACGGGGTGGCTATGGCTACACCTTC.

This clonotype was counted only a few times. The V call is TRBV4-1, the J call TRBJ2-3; TRBD2 matches at 9 bases. The trim removed 1 base at V and 2 bases at J, leaving 4 bases unmatched. Looked up from germline, CDR1 is MGHRA and CDR2 is YSYEKL. This CDR3 region has 16 residues. The CDR3 loop reads CASSQVRLADTDTQYF. The CDR3 nucleotides are TGCGCCAGCAGCCAAGTCAGACTAGCGGACACAGATACGCAGTATTTT.

The chain has TRBV10-3 and TRBJ1-3; tentatively, D is TRBD1 (5 bases). The germline V gene has CDR1 ENHRY and CDR2 SYGVKD. V lost 10 bases to trimming and J lost 2 bases, with 9 bases between them. The CDR3 is made up of 12 amino acids. In DNA, the CDR3 is TGTGCCACCTTGGGGGCTGGAAACACCATATATTTT. It codes for CATLGAGNTIYF.

In its sample, this clonotype was seen many times. The chain joins TRBV7-3 to TRBJ2-3; TRBD2 matches 7 bases. With 3 bases clipped from V and 6 bases from J, the junction kept 12 bases outside the gene matches. The CDR3 length is 16 residues. CDR1 is SGHTA and CDR2 is FQGTGA in the germline V gene. The CDR3 reads CASSFSPAGVSDTQYF. CDR3 sequence (DNA): TGTGCCAGCAGCTTTTCCCCTGCGGGAGTTAGTGATACGCAGTATTTT.

The count of this clonotype is one. With a much larger clone just one base away, this may be a read error. The chain has TRBV7-2 and TRBJ2-3, with D unresolved. The J call may be faulty, since TRBJ1-5 better matches the DNA end. Germline loops: CDR1 SGHTA, CDR2 FQGNSA. The CDR3 spans 12 residues. Here the CDR3 reads CASSFYTDTQHF. As DNA, the CDR3 is TGTGCCAGCAGCTTTTACACAGATACGCAGCATTTT.

This clonotype showed up just a few times. This CDR3 reads CASSLLAPVIPEQYF. CDR3 nucleotide sequence: TGTGCCAGCAGTTTATTGGCCCCCGTTATCCCCGAGCAGTACTTC. The V and J genes are TRBV28 and TRBJ2-7; unclear D gene. Germline loops: CDR1 MDHEN, CDR2 SYDVKM. CDR3 length equals 15 residues. Trimming shortened V by 1 base and J by 6 bases, and 16 bases separated the two germline ends.

The table lists this clonotype with many counts. The chain couples TRBV9 to TRBJ2-2, with 7 bases lining up with TRBD2. The CDR3 is made up of 15 amino acids. Germline lookup yields CDR1 SGDLS and CDR2 YYNGEE. The V gene end was trimmed by 3 bases and the J gene end by 4 bases; junction bases not matched to a gene: 6. The CDR3 reads CASSAGLTSTGELFF. CDR3 sequence (DNA): TGTGCCAGCAGCGCGGGACTAACGTCCACCGGGGAGCTGTTTTTT.